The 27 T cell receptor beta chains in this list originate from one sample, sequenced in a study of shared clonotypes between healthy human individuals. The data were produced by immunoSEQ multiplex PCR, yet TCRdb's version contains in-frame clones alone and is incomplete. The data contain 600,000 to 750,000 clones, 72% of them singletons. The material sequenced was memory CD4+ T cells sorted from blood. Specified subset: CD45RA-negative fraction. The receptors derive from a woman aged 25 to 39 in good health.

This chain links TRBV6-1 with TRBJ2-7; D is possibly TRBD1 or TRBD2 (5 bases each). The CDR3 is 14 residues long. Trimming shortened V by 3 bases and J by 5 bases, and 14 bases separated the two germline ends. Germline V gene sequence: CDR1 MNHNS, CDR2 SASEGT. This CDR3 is CASSDGGPPDEQYF. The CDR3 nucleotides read TGTGCCAGCAGTGATGGGGGACCTCCCGACGAGCAGTACTTC.

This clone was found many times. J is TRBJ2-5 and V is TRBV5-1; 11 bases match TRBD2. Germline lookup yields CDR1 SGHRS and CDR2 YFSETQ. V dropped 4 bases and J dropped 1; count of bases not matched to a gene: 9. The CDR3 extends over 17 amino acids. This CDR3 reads CASSLTLAGGPQETQYF. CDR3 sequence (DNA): TGCGCCAGCAGCCTCACCCTAGCGGGAGGTCCCCAAGAGACCCAGTACTTC.

The CDR3 DNA reads as TGTGCCAGCAGTTTTGCCCCCCCCTACGAGCAGTACTTC. This codes for CASSFAPPYEQYF. This sequence joins TRBV7-9 and TRBJ2-7; no clear D. V was cut by 6 bases and J by 2 bases, with 11 bases left in between. The CDR3 runs 13 residues. Germline CDR1 SEHNR, CDR2 FQNEAQ (reference sequence).

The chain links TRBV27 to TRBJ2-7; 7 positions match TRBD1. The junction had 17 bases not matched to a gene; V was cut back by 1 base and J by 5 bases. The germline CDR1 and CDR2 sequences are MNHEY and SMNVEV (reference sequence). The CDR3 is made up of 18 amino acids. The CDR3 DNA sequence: TGTGCCAGCAGTTTATTGTACGTGGAGCCACTGGGACAGAACGAGCAGTACTTC. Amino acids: CASSLLYVEPLGQNEQYF.

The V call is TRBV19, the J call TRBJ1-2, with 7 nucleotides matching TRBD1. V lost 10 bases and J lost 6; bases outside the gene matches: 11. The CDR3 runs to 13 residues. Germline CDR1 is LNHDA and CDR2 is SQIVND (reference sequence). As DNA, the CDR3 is TGTGCCACTATTCACAGAGGGGGCGATGGCTACACCTTC. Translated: CATIHRGGDGYTF.

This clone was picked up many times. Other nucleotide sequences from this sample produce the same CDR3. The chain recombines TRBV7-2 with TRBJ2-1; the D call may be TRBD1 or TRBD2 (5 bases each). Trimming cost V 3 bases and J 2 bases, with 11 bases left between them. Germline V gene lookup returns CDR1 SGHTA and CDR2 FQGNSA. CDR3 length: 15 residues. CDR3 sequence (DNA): TGTGCCAGCAGCTTGGGGACGAGGGCCTACAATGAGCAGTTCTTC. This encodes CASSLGTRAYNEQFF.

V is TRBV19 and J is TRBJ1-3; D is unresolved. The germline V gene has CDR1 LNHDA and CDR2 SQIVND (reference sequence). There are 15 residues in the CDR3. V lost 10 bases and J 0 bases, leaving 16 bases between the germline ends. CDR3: CATGGQPFSGNTIYF. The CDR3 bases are TGTGCCACCGGTGGGCAGCCATTCTCTGGAAACACCATATATTTT.

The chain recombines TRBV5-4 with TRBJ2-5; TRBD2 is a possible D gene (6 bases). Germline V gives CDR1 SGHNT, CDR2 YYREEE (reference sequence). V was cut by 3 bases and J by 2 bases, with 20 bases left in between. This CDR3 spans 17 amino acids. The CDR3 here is CASSWMARGAGQETQYF. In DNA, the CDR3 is TGTGCCAGCAGCTGGATGGCGAGGGGCGCGGGGCAAGAGACCCAGTACTTC.

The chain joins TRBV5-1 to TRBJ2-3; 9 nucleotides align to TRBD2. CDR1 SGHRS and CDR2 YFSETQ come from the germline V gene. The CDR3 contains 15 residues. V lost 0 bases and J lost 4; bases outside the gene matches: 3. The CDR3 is CASSLVPSGADTQYF. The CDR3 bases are TGCGCCAGCAGCTTGGTTCCTAGCGGGGCAGATACGCAGTATTTT.

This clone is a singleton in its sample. This CDR3 is CASSVGQTTGYTF. CDR3 bases: TGTGCCAGCAGCGTCGGACAGACGACTGGCTACACCTTC. The V call is TRBV7-8, the J call TRBJ1-2; maybe TRBD1 (6 bases). Germline CDR1 SGHVS, CDR2 FQNEAQ. V lost 5 bases to trimming and J lost 7 bases, with 14 bases between them. The CDR3 is 13 residues long. Full variable domain (outside the CDR3, taken from reference TRBV7-8 and TRBJ1-2): GAGVSQSPRYKVAKRGQDVALRCDPISGHVSLFWYQQALGQGPEFLTYFQNEAQLDKSGLPSDRFFAERPEGSVSTLKIQRTQQEDSAVYLCASSVGQTTGYTFGSGTRLTVV.

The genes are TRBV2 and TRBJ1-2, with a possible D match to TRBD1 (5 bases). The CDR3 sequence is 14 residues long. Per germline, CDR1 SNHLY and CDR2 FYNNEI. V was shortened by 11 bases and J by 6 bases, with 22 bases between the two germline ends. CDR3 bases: TGTGCCGGATTTTTACCGGACAAGGATGATGGCTACACCTTC. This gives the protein CAGFLPDKDDGYTF.

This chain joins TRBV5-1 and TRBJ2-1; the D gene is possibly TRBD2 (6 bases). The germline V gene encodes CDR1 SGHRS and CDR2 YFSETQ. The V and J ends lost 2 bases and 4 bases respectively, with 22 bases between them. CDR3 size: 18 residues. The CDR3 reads CASSLPRLVGSRYNEQFF. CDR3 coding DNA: TGCGCCAGCAGCTTACCTAGGCTAGTCGGGAGTAGGTACAATGAGCAGTTCTTC.

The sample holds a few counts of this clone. CDR3 in DNA: TGTGCCAGCAGTGAAGTTGGGGGAACAGGGGGCGCCGAGACCCAGTACTTC. Its translation is CASSEVGGTGGAETQYF. The V call is TRBV6-1, the J call TRBJ2-5, with 9 bases that match TRBD1. The V gene's germline CDR1 is MNHNS and CDR2 SASEGT. CDR3 length equals 17 residues. With 1 base clipped from V and 5 bases from J, the junction kept 11 bases outside the gene matches.

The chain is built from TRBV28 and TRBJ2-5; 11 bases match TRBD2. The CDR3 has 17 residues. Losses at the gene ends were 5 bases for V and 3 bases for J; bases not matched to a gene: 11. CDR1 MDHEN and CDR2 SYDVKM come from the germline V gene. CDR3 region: CASSLLGLAAHKETQYF. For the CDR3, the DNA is TGTGCCAGCAGTCTACTGGGACTAGCGGCACATAAAGAGACCCAGTACTTC.

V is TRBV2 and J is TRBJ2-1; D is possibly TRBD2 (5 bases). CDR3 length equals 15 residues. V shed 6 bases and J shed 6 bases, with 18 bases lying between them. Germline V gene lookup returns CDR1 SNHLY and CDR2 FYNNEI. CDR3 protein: CASRGDLTRFNEQFF. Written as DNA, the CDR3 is TGTGCCAGCAGGGGAGACCTAACTAGGTTCAATGAGCAGTTCTTC.

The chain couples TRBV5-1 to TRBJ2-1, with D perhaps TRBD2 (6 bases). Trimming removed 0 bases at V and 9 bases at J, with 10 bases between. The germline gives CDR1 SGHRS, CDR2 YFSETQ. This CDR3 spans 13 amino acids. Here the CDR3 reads CASSLGAGPEQFF. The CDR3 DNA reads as TGCGCCAGCAGCTTGGGTGCGGGGCCTGAGCAGTTCTTC.

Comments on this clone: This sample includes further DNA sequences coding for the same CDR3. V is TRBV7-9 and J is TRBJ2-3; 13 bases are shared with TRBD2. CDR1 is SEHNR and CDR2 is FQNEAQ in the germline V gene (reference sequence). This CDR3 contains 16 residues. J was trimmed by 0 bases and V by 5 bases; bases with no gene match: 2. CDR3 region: CASSLGLAGSTDTQYF. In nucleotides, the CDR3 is TGTGCCAGCAGCCTGGGACTAGCGGGAAGCACAGATACGCAGTATTTT.

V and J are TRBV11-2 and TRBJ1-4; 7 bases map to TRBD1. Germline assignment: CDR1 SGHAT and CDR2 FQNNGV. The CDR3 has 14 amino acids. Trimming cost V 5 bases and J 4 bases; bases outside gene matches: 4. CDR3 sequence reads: CASSVRQGNEKLFF. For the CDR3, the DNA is TGTGCCAGCAGCGTTCGACAGGGTAATGAAAAACTGTTTTTT.

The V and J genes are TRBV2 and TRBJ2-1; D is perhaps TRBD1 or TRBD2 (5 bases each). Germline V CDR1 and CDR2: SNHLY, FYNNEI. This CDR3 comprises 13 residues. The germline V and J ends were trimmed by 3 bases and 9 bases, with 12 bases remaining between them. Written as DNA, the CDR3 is TGTGCCAGCAGTGAGAGGGGACGCGGTGAGCAGTTCTTC. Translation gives CASSERGRGEQFF.

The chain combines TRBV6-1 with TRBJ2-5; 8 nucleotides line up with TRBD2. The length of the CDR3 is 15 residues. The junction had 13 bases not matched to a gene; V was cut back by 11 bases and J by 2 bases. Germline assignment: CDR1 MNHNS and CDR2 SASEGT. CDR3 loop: CASMGVAGGQETQYF. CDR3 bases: TGTGCCTCAATGGGGGTCGCGGGAGGACAAGAGACCCAGTACTTC.

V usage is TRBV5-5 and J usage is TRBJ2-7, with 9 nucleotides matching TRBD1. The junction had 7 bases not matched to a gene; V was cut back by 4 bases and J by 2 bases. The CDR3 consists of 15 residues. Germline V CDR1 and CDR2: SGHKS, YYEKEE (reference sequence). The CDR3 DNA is TGTGCCAGCAGCGCGGGTGGACAGGGGACCTACGAGCAGTACTTC. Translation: CASSAGGQGTYEQYF.

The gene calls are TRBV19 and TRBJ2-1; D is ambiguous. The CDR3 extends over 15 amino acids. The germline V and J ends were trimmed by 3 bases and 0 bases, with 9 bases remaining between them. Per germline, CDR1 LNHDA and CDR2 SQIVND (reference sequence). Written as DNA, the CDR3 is TGTGCCAGTAGTATCCCCGGCTACTCCTACAATGAGCAGTTCTTC. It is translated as CASSIPGYSYNEQFF.

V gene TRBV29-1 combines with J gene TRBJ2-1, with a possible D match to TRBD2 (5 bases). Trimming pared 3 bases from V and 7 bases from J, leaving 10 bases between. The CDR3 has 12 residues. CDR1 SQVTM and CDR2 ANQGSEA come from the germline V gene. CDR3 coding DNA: TGCAGCGTTGACCTGCCGGGGAATGAGCAGTTCTTC. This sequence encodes CSVDLPGNEQFF.

This CDR3 is CASSDLPGQPHNEQFF. As DNA, the CDR3 is TGCGCCAGCAGTGACCTACCGGGACAGCCTCACAATGAGCAGTTCTTC. The chain links TRBV10-1 to TRBJ2-1; 7 positions match TRBD1. Germline trimming cut 3 bases from V and 5 bases from J; bases unmatched to any gene: 10. Germline assignment: CDR1 WNHNN and CDR2 SYGVQD (reference sequence). This CDR3 is 16 amino acids long.

The CDR3 sequence is CASSSQAASLNTEAFF. For the CDR3, the DNA is TGCGCCAGCAGCTCCCAGGCGGCGTCCCTGAACACTGAAGCTTTCTTT. J is TRBJ1-1 and V is TRBV4-1; no clear D. Germline values: CDR1 MGHRA, CDR2 YSYEKL. This CDR3 region has 16 residues. Trimming pared 5 bases from V and 0 bases from J, leaving 16 bases between.

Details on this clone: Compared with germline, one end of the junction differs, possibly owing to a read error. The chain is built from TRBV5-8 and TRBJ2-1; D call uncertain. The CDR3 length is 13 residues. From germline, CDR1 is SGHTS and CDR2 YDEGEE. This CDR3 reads CASSYHSSNEQFF. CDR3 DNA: TGTGCCAGCAGCTATCATTCCTCCAATGAGCAGTTCTTC.

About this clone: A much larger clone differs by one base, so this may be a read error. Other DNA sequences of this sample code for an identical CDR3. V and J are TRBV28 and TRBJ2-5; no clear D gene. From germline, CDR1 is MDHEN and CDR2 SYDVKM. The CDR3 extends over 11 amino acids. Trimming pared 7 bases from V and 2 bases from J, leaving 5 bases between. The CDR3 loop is CASTSQETQYF. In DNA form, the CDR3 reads TGTGCCAGCACCTCACAAGAGACCCAGTACTTC.